The present entry profiles one T cell receptor beta chain with its context. The target antigen is unknown. The V end was cut by 7 bases, the J end by 5 bases, with 17 bases between. The CDR3 extends over 14 amino acids. Germline loops: CDR1 SGHVS, CDR2 FQNEAQ. This specimen belongs to a study of T cell repertoires in cytomegalovirus infection. Study summary: Public signatures in TCR beta pointed to CMV infection and matching HLA type. Study-wide points: CMV carriers with the relevant HLA were identified by cumulative public TCR beta family frequency. There were HLA-C-restricted CMV-specific TCR beta clonotypes dominating the ex vivo response.

Using its own MiXCR run on the reads, TCRdb lists one record per CDR3 protein. The sample consists of approximately 750,000 distinct CDR3 sequences, approximately 40% of them appearing once. This chain uses TRBV7-8 with TRBJ1-1; D is possibly TRBD1 (5 bases). This clonotype was sampled from a human donor in good health (CMV status not recorded). Some clones in this sample may be carry-over from other donors' samples. The source material was PBMCs. This chain's CDR3 is CASIEAGGRTEAFF. CDR3 nucleotides: TGTGCCAGCATCGAAGCGGGGGGAAGAACTGAAGCTTTCTTT.